A single sample gave rise to the 25 T cell receptor beta chains below, sequenced in a study of tissue T cells after allogeneic stem cell transplantation. The protocol was immunoSEQ multiplex PCR, while the TCRdb copy is restricted to in-frame clones and leaves out a portion. The table includes approximately 20,000 clones, roughly two thirds detected once. Sequenced input: blood. These TCRs come from a female BALB/c mouse in good health. Mouse MHC haplotype: H2-d.

A word on this clone: Gene and germline names: mouse. The missing CDR3 end, 1 residue past where the read stops, is filled in from the germline J gene. The chain links TRBV13-2 to TRBJ2-2; D gene ambiguous. CDR1 is NNHNN and CDR2 is SYGAGS in the germline V gene (reference sequence). The CDR3 length is 12 residues. Trimming pared 5 bases from V and 0 bases from J, leaving 2 bases between. This CDR3 reads CASGANTGQLYF. CDR3 DNA (partial): TGTGCCAGCGGGGCAAACACCGGGCAGCTCTAC.

A note on this clone: The gene names here belong to mouse. The observed sequence ends 1 residue before the CDR3 terminus, with the missing tail filled in from the germline J gene. The chain has TRBV31 and TRBJ1-3; no firm D call. V lost 3 bases, J lost 2 bases, and 5 bases lay in between. Germline loops: CDR1 GKSSPN, CDR2 SITVG. The CDR3 runs to 12 residues. CDR3 residues: CAWRDPGNTLYF. Partial CDR3 DNA: TGTGCCTGGAGAGACCCTGGAAATACGCTCTAT.

A note on this clone: The gene symbols are mouse symbols. The CDR3 loop reads CASSDAPGNAEQFF. The DNA read from the CDR3 is TGTGCCAGCAGTGATGCGCCAGGGAATGCTGAGCAGTTC. The chain couples TRBV13-1 to TRBJ2-1; tentatively, D is TRBD1 (5 bases). The read comes to an end 1 residue before the CDR3 does, leaving the germline J gene to fill in the end. Germline values: CDR1 NSHNY, CDR2 SYGAGN. V dropped 0 bases and J dropped 5 bases, with 9 bases sitting between them. The CDR3 loop spans 14 amino acids.

This clone was seen a handful of times. The genes and germline here are from mouse. The DNA ends 1 residue before the CDR3 does, and the rest of the CDR3 is filled in from the germline J gene. The chain combines TRBV13-2 with TRBJ2-7, with TRBD2 matching over 7 bases. The V and J ends lost 1 base and 0 bases, in that order; junction bases with no gene match: 1. The CDR3 length is 14 residues. CDR1 and CDR2 (germline): NNHNN, SYGAGS (reference sequence). CDR3 residues: CASGDLGDSYEQYF. Incomplete CDR3 DNA: TGTGCCAGCGGTGATCTGGGGGACTCCTATGAACAGTAC.

For this clone: Gene names follow the mouse nomenclature. From the germline J gene comes the end of the CDR3, since the read stops 1 residue before it. The V gene is TRBV31, the J gene TRBJ2-3; 7 nucleotides align to TRBD1. The ends lost 2 bases at V and 0 bases at J; junction bases unmatched: 5. CDR3 length: 15 residues. Germline loops: CDR1 GKSSPN, CDR2 SITVG. The part of the CDR3 DNA that was read is TGTGCCTGGAGTTCTCAGGGGGTGAGTGCAGAAACGCTGTAT. Amino acid sequence: CAWSSQGVSAETLY. The whole CDR3 protein is CAWSSQGVSAETLYF.

In regard to this clone: Each gene name is a mouse one. The read halts 1 residue ahead of the CDR3 end, with the missing end drawn from the germline J gene. The chain carries TRBV13-3 and TRBJ1-3; D unresolved. This CDR3 region has 13 residues. CDR1 and CDR2 (germline): NNHDY, SYVADS. The V gene lost 3 bases and the J gene lost 2 bases, with 6 bases spanning the gap. The CDR3 spells CASSGGAGNTLYF. Incomplete CDR3 DNA: TGTGCCAGCAGTGGTGGCGCTGGAAATACGCTCTAT.

Concerning this clone itself: The gene symbols are mouse symbols. The read halts 1 residue ahead of the CDR3 end, with the missing end drawn from the germline J gene. The rearrangement joins TRBV19 to TRBJ2-2; 8 bases fit TRBD1. The CDR3 loop spans 16 amino acids. Losses at the gene ends were 2 bases for V and 5 bases for J; bases not matched to a gene: 8. Germline V gene data show CDR1 as FNHDT and CDR2 as SITEND (reference sequence). CDR3 in amino acids: CASSMRQGRWTGQLYF. The covered CDR3 bases are TGTGCCAGCAGTATGAGACAGGGGAGGTGGACCGGGCAGCTCTAC.

With respect to this clone: The listed genes are named as in mouse. The read is 1 residue too short to cover the CDR3 end, so that end is filled in from the germline J gene. V and J are TRBV24 and TRBJ2-5, with 10 nucleotides matching TRBD2. V gave up 4 bases and J gave up 1 base; unmatched junction bases: 2. The V gene's germline CDR1 is KGHTA and CDR2 FRNEEI. This CDR3 is built from 15 residues. The DNA read from the CDR3 is TGTGCCAGCAGTCCCACTGGGGGGGACCAAGACACCCAGTAC. Translated, it gives CASSPTGGDQDTQY. The entire CDR3 reads CASSPTGGDQDTQYF.

Concerning this clone itself: The germline and genes are mouse ones. Partial CDR3 DNA: TGTGCCAGCACGGGGGTTTCCAACGAAAGATTATTT. It yields the protein CASTGVSNERLF. The CDR3 in full is CASTGVSNERLFF. The chain joins TRBV19 to TRBJ1-4; perhaps TRBD1 as D (5 bases). From the germline J gene comes the end of the CDR3, since the read stops 1 residue before it. Trimming cost V 6 bases and J 0 bases, with 6 bases left between them. The CDR3 has 13 residues. Germline V CDR1 and CDR2: FNHDT, SITEND (reference sequence).

This clone was counted a single time. The genes are named according to mouse. CDR3 bases read: TGTGCCAGCAGTCGGGGGGGCCAAGACACCCAGTAC. As protein: CASSRGGQDTQY. The full CDR3 sequence reads CASSRGGQDTQYF. The chain employs TRBV14 and TRBJ2-5; 7 nucleotides match TRBD2. The read comes to an end 1 residue before the CDR3 does, leaving the germline J gene to fill in the end. The CDR3 consists of 13 residues. V lost 4 bases to trimming and J lost 2 bases; unmatched junction nucleotides: 1. Looked up from germline, CDR1 is SGHDT and CDR2 is FRDEAV. The entire variable domain, with the rest obtained from reference TRBV14 and TRBJ2-5, is as follows: EAGVTQSPRYAVLQEGQAVSFWCDPISGHDTLYWYQQPRDQGPQLLVYFRDEAVIDNSQLPSDRFSAVRPKGTNSTLKIQSAKQGDTATYLCASSRGGQDTQYFGPGTRLLVL.

This clone occurred a few times. Gene names denote mouse genes. The read terminates 1 residue ahead of where the CDR3 ends, so the germline J gene completes it. The sample has other DNA sequences that encode this CDR3 too. The chain has TRBV29 and TRBJ1-4; no clear D gene. From germline, CDR1 is MSHET and CDR2 SYDVDS. There are 14 residues in the CDR3. Trimming took 2 bases from V and 2 from J, leaving 6 bases between them. Incomplete CDR3 DNA: TGTGCTAGCAGTTTAGGGGTCTCCAACGAAAGATTATTT. It encodes CASSLGVSNERLF. The CDR3 as a whole reads CASSLGVSNERLFF.

Details on this clone: Gene names and germline refer to mouse. The CDR3 loop reads CASSMGTDTGQLYF. The CDR3 DNA, read in part, is TGTGCCAGCAGTATGGGGACAGACACCGGGCAGCTCTAC. The chain couples TRBV19 to TRBJ2-2, with 7 bases that match TRBD1. The CDR3 end lies 1 residue beyond the end of the read and is filled in from the germline J gene. Germline V gene data show CDR1 as FNHDT and CDR2 as SITEND (reference sequence). The CDR3 is 14 amino acids. The trim removed 2 bases at V and 3 bases at J, leaving 1 base unmatched.

About this clone: Mouse germline and gene names are used. The CDR3 goes on 1 residue after the read ends, and that part is filled in from the germline J gene. The chain carries TRBV13-3 and TRBJ2-5; D gene uncertain. V lost 0 bases to trimming and J lost 5 bases, with 4 bases between them. Looked up from germline, CDR1 is NNHDY and CDR2 is SYVADS. The CDR3 has 12 residues. CDR3 bases read: TGTGCCAGCAGTGATGCGAGAGACACCCAGTAC. It yields the protein CASSDARDTQY. The whole CDR3 sequence is CASSDARDTQYF.

Remarks on this clone: The genes and germline here are from mouse. The read falls 1 residue short of the CDR3 end, and the missing part is taken from the germline J gene. The chain employs TRBV29 and TRBJ2-3, with TRBD1 identical over 9 bases. This CDR3 spans 15 amino acids. Germline V gene lookup returns CDR1 MSHET and CDR2 SYDVDS. After removal of 3 bases from V and 3 bases from J, the junction contained 4 bases not matched to a gene. The DNA read from the CDR3 is TGTGCTAGCAGTTTTAGGACAGGGGAGGCAGAAACGCTGTAT. It is translated as CASSFRTGEAETLY. The full CDR3 reads CASSFRTGEAETLYF.

This clone was seen just once. Gene names follow the mouse nomenclature. The read gets to within 1 residue of the CDR3 end, and the germline J gene fills in the rest. The V call is TRBV13-3, the J call TRBJ2-5; 8 bases agree with TRBD2. The V segment lost 6 bases and the J segment 2 bases; nucleotides outside the gene matches: 5. CDR3 length equals 14 residues. Germline CDR1 NNHDY, CDR2 SYVADS. The CDR3 loop is CASTRGGVQDTQYF. The DNA read from the CDR3 is TGTGCCAGCACGAGGGGGGGCGTCCAAGACACCCAGTAC.

As for this clone: Genes here carry mouse names. CDR3 DNA, as far as it was read: TGTGCCAGCAGTACAGGGAACTCCGACTACACC. This codes for CASSTGNSDYT. The entire CDR3 protein reads CASSTGNSDYTF. This rearrangement joins TRBV19 to TRBJ1-2, with D possibly matching TRBD1 (5 bases). The read terminates 1 residue before the CDR3 end, so the remaining end is supplied by the germline J gene. CDR3 length equals 12 residues. Germline-derived CDR1 and CDR2 are FNHDT and SITEND (reference sequence). V was shortened by 3 bases and J by 2 bases, with 5 bases between the two germline ends.

Of note for this clone: Gene names are mouse gene names. The CDR3 goes on 1 residue after the read ends, and that part is filled in from the germline J gene. The chain has TRBV29 and TRBJ2-5, with a possible D match to TRBD1 (5 bases). Germline CDR1 is MSHET and CDR2 is SYDVDS. CDR3 size: 14 residues. The germline V and J ends were trimmed by 5 bases and 0 bases, with 9 bases remaining between them. The sequenced part of the CDR3 DNA is TGTGCTAGCAGTCTGGACATTAACCAAGACACCCAGTAC. Translating it yields CASSLDINQDTQY. The whole CDR3 sequence is CASSLDINQDTQYF.

A remark on this clone: Genes and germline are mouse. Read data end 1 residue before the CDR3 end; the end is taken from the germline J gene. The rearrangement joins TRBV5 to TRBJ2-4, with TRBD2 identical over 10 bases. This CDR3 comprises 17 residues. J lost 0 bases, V lost 0 bases, and 3 bases had no gene match. CDR1 LGHNA and CDR2 YNLKQL come from the germline V gene (reference sequence). The DNA read from the CDR3 is TGTGCCAGCAGCCAAGAGGACTGGGGGACTAGTCAAAACACCTTGTAC. This encodes CASSQEDWGTSQNTLY. The whole CDR3 reads CASSQEDWGTSQNTLYF.

This clone occurred a few times. Gene names refer to mouse genes. CDR3 bases read: TGTGCTAGCAGTCGGGACAGGGGGCTCAACCAGGCTCCGCTT. Translated: CASSRDRGLNQAPL. The full CDR3 reads CASSRDRGLNQAPLF. V gene TRBV29 combines with J gene TRBJ1-5; 12 bases match TRBD1. The read terminates 1 residue before the CDR3 end, so the remaining end is supplied by the germline J gene. The CDR3 sequence is 15 residues long. V shed 5 bases and J 3 bases; nucleotides not matched to a gene: 2. The germline CDR1 and CDR2 sequences are MSHET and SYDVDS.

A word on this clone: Mouse germline and gene names are used. Read coverage stops 1 residue before the CDR3 terminus; the germline J gene supplies the remainder. The V and J genes are TRBV13-2 and TRBJ2-5, with D maybe TRBD2 (6 bases). Germline V gene lookup returns CDR1 NNHNN and CDR2 SYGAGS (reference sequence). V was cut by 3 bases and J by 0 bases, with 11 bases left in between. This CDR3 spans 15 amino acids. CDR3 DNA (partial): TGTGCCAGCGGTGCCAGGACTGTTAACCAAGACACCCAGTAC. It codes for CASGARTVNQDTQY. The full CDR3 sequence reads CASGARTVNQDTQYF.

In this sample, this clone turned up once. These gene names are mouse names. The read comes to an end 1 residue before the CDR3 does, leaving the germline J gene to fill in the end. The chain recombines TRBV13-2 with TRBJ2-4; no clear D. Germline CDR1 NNHNN, CDR2 SYGAGS (reference sequence). The V end was cut by 0 bases, the J end by 0 bases, with 11 bases between. CDR3 length: 16 residues. The CDR3 region is CASGDAPGSSQNTLYF. The covered CDR3 bases are TGTGCCAGCGGTGATGCACCGGGCAGTAGTCAAAACACCTTGTAC.

In its sample, this clone was seen a few times. Gene and germline names: mouse. Read data end 1 residue before the CDR3 end; the end is taken from the germline J gene. J is TRBJ2-1 and V is TRBV13-2, with 10 bases matching TRBD2. Germline V gene sequence: CDR1 NNHNN, CDR2 SYGAGS (reference sequence). V shed 3 bases, J shed 2 bases, and the junction held 2 bases outside the gene matches. This CDR3 has 15 amino acids. Partial CDR3 DNA: TGTGCCAGCGGTGGGACTGGGGGTCACTATGCTGAGCAGTTC. This sequence encodes CASGGTGGHYAEQF. The entire CDR3 is CASGGTGGHYAEQFF.

On this clone itself: Gene names are the mouse ones. The read halts 1 residue ahead of the CDR3 end, with the missing end drawn from the germline J gene. V gene TRBV29 combines with J gene TRBJ1-6; no definite D call. TRBJ1-6 is labeled an ORF, and its function is uncertain. V was clipped by 3 bases and J by 5 bases, with 8 bases between them. Germline V lookup: CDR1 MSHET, CDR2 SYDVDS. This CDR3 contains 14 residues. The CDR3: CASSFKSNNSPLYF. Incomplete CDR3 DNA: TGTGCTAGCAGTTTTAAGTCCAATAATTCGCCCCTCTAC.

Remarks on this clone: The gene names given are mouse names. The CDR3 reads CASGDAGQGAGERLFF. CDR3 DNA, as far as it was read: TGTGCCAGCGGTGATGCGGGACAGGGGGCGGGCGAAAGATTATTT. The chain joins TRBV13-2 to TRBJ1-4; TRBD1 matches 12 bases. The CDR3 is cut off 1 residue early in the read; its end comes from the germline J gene. The CDR3 loop spans 16 amino acids. J lost 7 bases, V lost 0 bases, and 4 bases had no gene match. Germline CDR1 NNHNN, CDR2 SYGAGS (reference sequence).

Only a few counts were recorded for this clone. Gene names are mouse gene names. The CDR3 end is not reached by the read, which stops 1 residue before it; the germline J gene fills it in. The chain recombines TRBV4 with TRBJ2-2, with D unresolved. Germline V lookup: CDR1 LGHDT, CDR2 YNNKQL (reference sequence). The CDR3 sequence is 13 residues long. The V end was cut by 4 bases, the J end by 4 bases, with 7 bases between. The CDR3 region is CASSSGSTGQLYF. CDR3 DNA (partial): TGTGCCAGCAGCTCGGGGAGCACCGGGCAGCTCTAC.